These T cell receptor beta chains were read from a single sample in a study of identical twins. TCRdb processed the 5' RACE reads anew with MiXCR; each CDR3 protein has one entry. The sample consists of about 100,000 distinct CDR3 sequences, 5.9% of them appearing once. The specimen was memory T cells sorted from blood. The receptor source for this set is a woman between 50 and 59 years old in good health. The CDR3 runs from the conserved cysteine through the conserved F or W. Some rows have no size entry. The others give once, few or many, or a class for an expanded clone.

size,V,J,CDR3
many,TRBV19,TRBJ2-3,CASHPPGTIADTQYF
many,TRBV5-1,TRBJ1-5,CASSLGPNQPQHF
many,TRBV19,TRBJ2-1,CASSIGTSYNEQFF
many,TRBV10-2,TRBJ2-3,CASSGTRSSTDTQYF
many,TRBV5-6,TRBJ2-3,CASFPRLAGPGKRDTQYF
-,TRBV19,TRBJ2-2,CASSIQTGGDTGELFF
many,TRBV2,TRBJ2-7,CASRGLAGAEQYF
many,TRBV10-3,TRBJ2-1,CAITDTDRVNEQFF
few,TRBV20-1,TRBJ2-7,CSARVPAGGYEQYF
many,TRBV10-3,TRBJ1-2,CASKAEAGGYTF